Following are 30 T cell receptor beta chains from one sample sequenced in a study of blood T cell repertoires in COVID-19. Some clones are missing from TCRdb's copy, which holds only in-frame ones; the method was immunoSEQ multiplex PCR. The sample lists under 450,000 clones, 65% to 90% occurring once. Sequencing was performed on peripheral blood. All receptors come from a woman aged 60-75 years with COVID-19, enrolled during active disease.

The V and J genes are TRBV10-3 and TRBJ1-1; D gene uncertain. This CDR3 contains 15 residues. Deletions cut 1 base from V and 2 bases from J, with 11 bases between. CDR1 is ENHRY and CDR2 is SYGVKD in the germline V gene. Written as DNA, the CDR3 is TGTGCCATCAGTGAGTTATCAGTAGCTAACACTGAAGCTTTCTTT. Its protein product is CAISELSVANTEAFF.

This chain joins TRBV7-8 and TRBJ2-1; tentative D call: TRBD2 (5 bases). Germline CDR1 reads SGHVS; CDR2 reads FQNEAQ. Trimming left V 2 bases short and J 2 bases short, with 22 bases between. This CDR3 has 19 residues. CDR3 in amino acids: CASSLSAFLAAGTYNEQFF. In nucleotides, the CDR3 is TGTGCCAGCAGCTTATCGGCTTTCCTAGCCGCTGGCACCTACAATGAGCAGTTCTTC.

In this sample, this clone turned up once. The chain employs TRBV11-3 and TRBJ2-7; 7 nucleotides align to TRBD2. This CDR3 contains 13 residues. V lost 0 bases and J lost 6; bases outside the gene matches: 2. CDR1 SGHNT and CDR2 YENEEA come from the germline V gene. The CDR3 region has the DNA TGTGCCAGCAGCTTAGATCCGGGGGGCGAGCAGTACTTC. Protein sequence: CASSLDPGGEQYF.

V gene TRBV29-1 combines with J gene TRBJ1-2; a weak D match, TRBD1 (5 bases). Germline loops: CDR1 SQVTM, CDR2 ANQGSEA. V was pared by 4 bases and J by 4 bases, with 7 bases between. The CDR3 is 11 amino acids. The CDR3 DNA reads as TGCAGCGTTGCAGGGATCTATGGCTACACCTTC. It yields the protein CSVAGIYGYTF.

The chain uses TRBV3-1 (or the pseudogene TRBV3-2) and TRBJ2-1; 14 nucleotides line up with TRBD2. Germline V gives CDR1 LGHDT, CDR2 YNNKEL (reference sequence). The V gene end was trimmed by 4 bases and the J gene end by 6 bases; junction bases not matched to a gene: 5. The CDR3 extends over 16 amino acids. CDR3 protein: CASSPSTSGGANEQFF. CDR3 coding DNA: TGTGCCAGCAGCCCCTCGACTAGCGGGGGGGCCAATGAGCAGTTCTTC.

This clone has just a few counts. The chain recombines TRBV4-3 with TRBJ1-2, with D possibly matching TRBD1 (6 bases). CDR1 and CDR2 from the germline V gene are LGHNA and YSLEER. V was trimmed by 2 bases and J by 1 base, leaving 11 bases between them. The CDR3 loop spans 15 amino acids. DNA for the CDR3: TGCGCCAGCAGCCAATCGATACAGGGTAACTATGGCTACACCTTC. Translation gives CASSQSIQGNYGYTF.

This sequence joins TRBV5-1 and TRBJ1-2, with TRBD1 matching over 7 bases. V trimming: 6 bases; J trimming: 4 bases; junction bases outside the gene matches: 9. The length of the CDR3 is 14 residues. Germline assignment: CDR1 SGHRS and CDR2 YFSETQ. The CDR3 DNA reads TGCGCCAGCACCCTGACAGGGATTAGCTATGGCTACACCTTC. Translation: CASTLTGISYGYTF.

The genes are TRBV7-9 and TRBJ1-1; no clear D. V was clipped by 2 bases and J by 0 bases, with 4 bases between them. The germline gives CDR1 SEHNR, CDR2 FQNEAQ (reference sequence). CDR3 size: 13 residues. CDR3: CASSLTVNTEAFF. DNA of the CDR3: TGTGCCAGCAGCTTAACAGTGAACACTGAAGCTTTCTTT.

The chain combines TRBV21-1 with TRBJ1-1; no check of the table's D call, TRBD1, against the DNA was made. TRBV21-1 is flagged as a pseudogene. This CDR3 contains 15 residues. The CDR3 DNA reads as TGTGCCAGCAGCAAAGTGGCAGGGGCGGTCACTGAAGCTTTCTTT. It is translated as CASSKVAGAVTEAFF.

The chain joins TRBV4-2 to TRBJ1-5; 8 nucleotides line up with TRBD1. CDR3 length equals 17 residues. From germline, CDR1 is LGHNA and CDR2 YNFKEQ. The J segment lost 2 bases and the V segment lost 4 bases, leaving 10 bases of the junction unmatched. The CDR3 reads CASSRLADRDRNQPQHF. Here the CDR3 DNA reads TGTGCCAGCAGCCGGCTTGCGGACAGGGATCGCAATCAGCCCCAGCATTTT.

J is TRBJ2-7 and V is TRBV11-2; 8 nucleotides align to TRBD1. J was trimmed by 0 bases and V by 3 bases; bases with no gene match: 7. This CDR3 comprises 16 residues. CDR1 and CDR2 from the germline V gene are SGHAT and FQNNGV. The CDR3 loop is CASSFPRDRSSYEQYF. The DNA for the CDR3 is TGTGCCAGCAGCTTCCCCCGGGACAGGAGCTCCTACGAGCAGTACTTC.

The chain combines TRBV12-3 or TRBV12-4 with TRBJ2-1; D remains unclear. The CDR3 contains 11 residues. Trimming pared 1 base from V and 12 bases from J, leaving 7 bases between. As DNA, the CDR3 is TGTGCCAGCAGTTTAGAGCGTGCGCAGTTCTTC. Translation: CASSLERAQFF.

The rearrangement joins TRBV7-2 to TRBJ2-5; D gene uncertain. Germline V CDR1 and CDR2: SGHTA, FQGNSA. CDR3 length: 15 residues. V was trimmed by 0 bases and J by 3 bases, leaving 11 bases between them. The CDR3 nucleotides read TGTGCCAGCAGCTTAGCCAGTAGCACTAAAGAGACCCAGTACTTC. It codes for CASSLASSTKETQYF.

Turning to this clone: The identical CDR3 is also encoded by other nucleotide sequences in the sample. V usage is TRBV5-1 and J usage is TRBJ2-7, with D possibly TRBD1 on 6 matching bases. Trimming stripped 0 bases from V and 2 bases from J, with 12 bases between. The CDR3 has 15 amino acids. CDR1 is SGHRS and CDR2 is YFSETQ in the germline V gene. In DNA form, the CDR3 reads TGCGCCAGCAGCTTGGGGACAGTACCAACCTACGAGCAGTACTTC. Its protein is CASSLGTVPTYEQYF.

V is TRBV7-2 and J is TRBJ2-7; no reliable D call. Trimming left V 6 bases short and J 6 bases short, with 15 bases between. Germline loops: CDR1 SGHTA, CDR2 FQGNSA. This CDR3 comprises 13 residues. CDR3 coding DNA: TGTGCCAGCAGTCCTTACGAGGTGGGCGAGCAGTACTTC. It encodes CASSPYEVGEQYF.

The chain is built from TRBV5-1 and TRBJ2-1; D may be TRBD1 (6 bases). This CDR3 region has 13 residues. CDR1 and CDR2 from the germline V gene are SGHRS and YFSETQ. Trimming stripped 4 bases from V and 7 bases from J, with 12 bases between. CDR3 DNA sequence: TGCGCCAGCAGCCCGGACAGCTTGAATGAGCAGTTCTTC. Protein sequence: CASSPDSLNEQFF.

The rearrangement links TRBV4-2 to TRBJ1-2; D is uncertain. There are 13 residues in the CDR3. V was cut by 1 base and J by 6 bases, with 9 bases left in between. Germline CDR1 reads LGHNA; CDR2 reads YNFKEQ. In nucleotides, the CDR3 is TGTGCCAGCAGCCAAGCCAAAAGAGATGGCTACACCTTC. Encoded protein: CASSQAKRDGYTF.

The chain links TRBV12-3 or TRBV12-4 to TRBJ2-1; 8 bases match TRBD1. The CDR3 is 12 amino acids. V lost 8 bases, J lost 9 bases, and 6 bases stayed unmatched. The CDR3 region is CASGRTGSEQFF. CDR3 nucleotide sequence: TGTGCCAGCGGTCGGACAGGGAGTGAGCAGTTCTTC.

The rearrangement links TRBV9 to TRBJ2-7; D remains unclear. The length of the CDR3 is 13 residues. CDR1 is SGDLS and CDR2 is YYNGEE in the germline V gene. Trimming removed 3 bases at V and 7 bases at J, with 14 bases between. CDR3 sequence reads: CASSAHYVSEQYF. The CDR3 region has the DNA TGTGCCAGCAGCGCTCATTATGTGAGTGAGCAGTACTTC.

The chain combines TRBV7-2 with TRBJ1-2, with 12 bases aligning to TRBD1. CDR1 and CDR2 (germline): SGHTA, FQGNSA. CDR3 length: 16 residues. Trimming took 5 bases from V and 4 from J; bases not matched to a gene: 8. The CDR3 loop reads CASSATRDRGPYGYTF. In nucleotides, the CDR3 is TGTGCCAGCAGCGCGACCCGGGACAGGGGGCCCTATGGCTACACCTTC.

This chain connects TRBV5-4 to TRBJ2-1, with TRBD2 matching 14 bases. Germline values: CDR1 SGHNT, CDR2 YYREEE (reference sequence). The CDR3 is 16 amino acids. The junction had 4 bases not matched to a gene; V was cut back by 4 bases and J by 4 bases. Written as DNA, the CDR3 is TGTGCCAGCAGCGAGACTAGCGGGGGGGCTTACAATGAGCAGTTCTTC. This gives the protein CASSETSGGAYNEQFF.

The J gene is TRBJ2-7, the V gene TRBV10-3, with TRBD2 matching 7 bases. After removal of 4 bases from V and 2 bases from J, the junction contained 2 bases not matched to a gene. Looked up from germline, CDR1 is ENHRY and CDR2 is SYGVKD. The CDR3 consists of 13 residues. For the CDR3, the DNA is TGTGCCATCAGTGGGGGGGGGACCTACGAGCAGTACTTC. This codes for CAISGGGTYEQYF.

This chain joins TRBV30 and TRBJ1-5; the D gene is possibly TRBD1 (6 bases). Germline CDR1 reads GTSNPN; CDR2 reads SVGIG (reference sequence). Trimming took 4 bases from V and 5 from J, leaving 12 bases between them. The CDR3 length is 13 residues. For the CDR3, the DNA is TGTGCCTGGAACCGGGACAACTATCAGCCCCAGCATTTT. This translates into CAWNRDNYQPQHF.

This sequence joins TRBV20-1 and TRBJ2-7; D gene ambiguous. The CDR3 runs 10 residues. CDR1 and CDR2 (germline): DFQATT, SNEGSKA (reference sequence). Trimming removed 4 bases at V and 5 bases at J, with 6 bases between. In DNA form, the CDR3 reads TGCAGTGCTACTTTAAACGAGCAGTACTTC. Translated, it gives CSATLNEQYF.

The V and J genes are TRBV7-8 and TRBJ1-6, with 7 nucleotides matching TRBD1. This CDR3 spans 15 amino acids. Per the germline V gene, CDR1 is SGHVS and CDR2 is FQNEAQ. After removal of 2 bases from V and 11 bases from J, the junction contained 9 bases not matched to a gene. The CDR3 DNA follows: TGTGCCAGCAGCTTAAGGGGTCAGGGGGGTCCACCCCTCCACTTT. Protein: CASSLRGQGGPPLHF.

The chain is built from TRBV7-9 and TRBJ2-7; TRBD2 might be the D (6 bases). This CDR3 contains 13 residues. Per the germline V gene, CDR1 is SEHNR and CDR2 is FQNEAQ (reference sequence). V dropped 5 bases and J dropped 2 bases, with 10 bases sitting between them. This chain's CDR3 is CASSPPGAYEQYF. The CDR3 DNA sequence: TGTGCCAGCAGCCCGCCGGGGGCCTACGAGCAGTACTTC. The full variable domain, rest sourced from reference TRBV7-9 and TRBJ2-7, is DTGVSQNPRHKITKRGQNVTFRCDPISEHNRLYWYRQTLGQGPEFLTYFQNEAQLEKSRLLSDRFSAERPKGSFSTLEIQRTEQGDSAMYLCASSPPGAYEQYFGPGTRLTVT.

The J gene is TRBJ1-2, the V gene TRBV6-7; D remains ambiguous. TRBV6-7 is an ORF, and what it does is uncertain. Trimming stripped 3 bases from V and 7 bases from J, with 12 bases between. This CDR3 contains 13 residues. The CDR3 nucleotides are TGTGCCAGCAGTTATTGTGTTCGCGGTGGCTACACCTTC. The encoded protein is CASSYCVRGGYTF.

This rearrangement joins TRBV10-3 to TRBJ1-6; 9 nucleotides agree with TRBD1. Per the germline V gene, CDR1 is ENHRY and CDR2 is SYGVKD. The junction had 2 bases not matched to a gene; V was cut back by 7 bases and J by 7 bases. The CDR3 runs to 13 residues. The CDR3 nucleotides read TGTGCCATCAAAGGACAGGGGAATTCACCCCTCCACTTT. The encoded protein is CAIKGQGNSPLHF.

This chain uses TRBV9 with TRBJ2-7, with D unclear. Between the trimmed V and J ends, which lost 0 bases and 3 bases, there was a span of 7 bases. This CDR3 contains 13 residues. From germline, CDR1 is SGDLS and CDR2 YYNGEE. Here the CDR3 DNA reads TGTGCCAGCAGCGTAGCTCCGGGCTACGAGCAGTACTTC. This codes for CASSVAPGYEQYF.

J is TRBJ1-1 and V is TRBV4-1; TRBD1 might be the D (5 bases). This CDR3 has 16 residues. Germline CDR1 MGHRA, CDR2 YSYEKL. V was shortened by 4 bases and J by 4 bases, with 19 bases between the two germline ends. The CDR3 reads CASSRVSLRGGTEAFF. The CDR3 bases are TGCGCCAGCAGCCGAGTTTCGTTGCGGGGGGGCACTGAAGCTTTCTTT.